This T cell receptor beta chain was observed in a study of blood T cell repertoires in COVID-19. Overall study: Whether acute or convalescent, the COVID-19 samples came from the United States, Italy and Spain. PBMCs, B-cell-depleted T cells, or T cells provided the cDNA or gDNA that made up the material.

In the source study's methods: Using reference gene primer amplification, nucleated cell counts were estimated. TCRdb's table, derived via immunoSEQ multiplex PCR, lists solely in-frame clones and lacks some. D and trimming come from the DNA, and the V and J calls and clone size come from that table. The sample carries around 140,000 clones, roughly 86% recorded once. V dropped 6 bases and J dropped 10; count of bases not matched to a gene: 6. The CDR3 totals 13 residues. The germline CDR1 and CDR2 sequences are SNHLY and FYNNEI. The sequence came from a human donor with acute or convalescent COVID-19. The donor label of this sample is uncertain. The V call is TRBV2, the J call TRBJ1-6, with TRBD1 matching over 7 bases. The sample comprised peripheral blood. CDR3 amino acids: CASREGARSPLHF. The CDR3 nucleotides read TGTGCCAGCAGAGAGGGGGCGAGATCACCCCTCCACTTT.